This T cell receptor beta chain originates from a study of blood T cell repertoires in COVID-19. Across the study: Samples representing acute and convalescent COVID-19 were sourced from the United States, Italy and Spain.

Produced via immunoSEQ multiplex PCR; TCRdb's table is partial and in-frame only. The table records tens of thousands of clones, 86% of them present only once. This clone was seen more than once but under ten times. The germline CDR1 and CDR2 sequences are SGHRS and YFSETQ. The CDR3 is 12 residues long. Deletions cut 1 base from V and 10 bases from J, with 9 bases between. The sample was peripheral blood. This receptor was obtained from a man of 80 years or more with COVID-19, enrolled during active disease. The gene calls are TRBV5-1 and TRBJ2-1; no firm D call. In DNA form, the CDR3 reads TGCGCCAGCAGCTTGTCGTCGCAGGAGCAGTTCTTC. Protein sequence: CASSLSSQEQFF.